Below, 22 T cell receptor beta chains from the same sample are listed, as sequenced in a study of blood T cell repertoires in COVID-19. Only in-frame clones appear in the TCRdb table, and some are missing; sequencing was by immunoSEQ multiplex PCR. The sample lists over 35,000 clones; 79% were seen once. The sequencing input was peripheral blood. These receptors came from a man between 65 and 85 years old with acute or convalescent COVID-19.

V usage is TRBV5-1 and J usage is TRBJ2-2; D possibly corresponds to TRBD2 (5 bases). V was trimmed by 4 bases and J by 3 bases, leaving 13 bases between them. The V gene's germline CDR1 is SGHRS and CDR2 YFSETQ. The CDR3 is 15 amino acids. The chain's CDR3 is CASSLGGTYTGELFF. CDR3 in DNA: TGCGCCAGCAGCCTTGGAGGCACCTACACCGGGGAGCTGTTTTTT.

The chain carries TRBV27 and TRBJ2-2; TRBD2 matches at 7 bases. J gave up 4 bases and V 2 bases, and 7 bases lay outside the gene matches. The CDR3 runs 16 residues. Looked up from germline, CDR1 is MNHEY and CDR2 is SMNVEV (reference sequence). In DNA form, the CDR3 reads TGTGCCAGCAGTTTAAGGGCAGGGAGGGGCACCGGGGAGCTGTTTTTT. As protein: CASSLRAGRGTGELFF.

The V call is TRBV28, the J call TRBJ2-2, with 8 bases aligning to TRBD2. The CDR3 runs to 16 residues. J lost 7 bases, V lost 4 bases, and 11 bases had no gene match. Per germline, CDR1 MDHEN and CDR2 SYDVKM. CDR3 coding DNA: TGTGCCAGCAGTTCGAGACTAGCGTATGTGGTCGGGGAGCTGTTTTTT. This sequence encodes CASSSRLAYVVGELFF.

The V call is TRBV19, the J call TRBJ1-4, with no clear D. Germline V CDR1 and CDR2: LNHDA, SQIVND (reference sequence). CDR3 length equals 13 residues. V was cut by 5 bases and J by 4 bases, with 8 bases left in between. The CDR3 loop is CASSFRGNEKLFF. CDR3 sequence (DNA): TGTGCCAGTAGTTTCAGAGGTAATGAAAAACTGTTTTTT.

This clone was counted many times. V usage is TRBV4-1 and J usage is TRBJ2-2, with 11 bases matching TRBD1. The CDR3 spans 17 residues. Trimming took 4 bases from V and 5 from J; bases not matched to a gene: 9. CDR1 is MGHRA and CDR2 is YSYEKL in the germline V gene. The CDR3 protein is CASSPPWGTGGTGELFF. CDR3 coding DNA: TGCGCCAGCAGCCCCCCTTGGGGGACAGGGGGGACCGGGGAGCTGTTTTTT.

A remark on this clone: A far larger clone is off by one base, so a read error is likely. The chain joins TRBV28 to TRBJ2-1; the D is unclear. Germline CDR1 reads MDHEN; CDR2 reads SYDVKM. V was trimmed by 6 bases and J by 4 bases, leaving 4 bases between them. This CDR3 has 11 residues. CDR3 in DNA: TGTGCCAGCAGCTATTACAATGAGCAGTTCTTC. Amino acid sequence: CASSYYNEQFF.

The genes are TRBV12-3 or TRBV12-4 and TRBJ1-1; D is uncertain. This CDR3 has 11 amino acids. Between the trimmed V and J ends, which lost 4 bases and 4 bases, there was a span of 4 bases. The CDR3 here is CASSYSTEAFF. The CDR3 bases are TGTGCCAGCAGTTATAGCACTGAAGCTTTCTTT.

This clone was picked up one time. V is TRBV5-1 and J is TRBJ2-7, with a possible D match to TRBD1 (6 bases). From germline, CDR1 is SGHRS and CDR2 YFSETQ. V lost 1 base to trimming and J lost 4 bases, with 12 bases between them. This CDR3 is 14 amino acids long. Here the CDR3 reads CASSLSQGIYEQYF. CDR3 DNA sequence: TGCGCCAGCAGCTTGTCTCAGGGGATATACGAGCAGTACTTC.

The J gene is TRBJ1-2, the V gene TRBV15; 7 nucleotides agree with TRBD1. Germline V lookup: CDR1 LNHNV, CDR2 YYDKDF (reference sequence). The CDR3 length is 18 residues. Trimming cost V 0 bases and J 0 bases; bases outside gene matches: 10. The CDR3 protein is CATSRDGLWQGANYGYTF. The CDR3 region has the DNA TGTGCCACCAGCAGAGATGGTCTTTGGCAGGGGGCTAACTATGGCTACACCTTC.

The chain joins TRBV5-1 to TRBJ1-5; tentative D call: TRBD1 (6 bases). V was clipped by 0 bases and J by 4 bases, with 11 bases between them. The CDR3 loop spans 15 amino acids. Germline lookup yields CDR1 SGHRS and CDR2 YFSETQ. The CDR3 coding sequence is TGCGCCAGCAGCTTGGTGGGGGCGCAAAATCAGCCCCAGCATTTT. It specifies CASSLVGAQNQPQHF.

V gene TRBV3-1 (or the pseudogene TRBV3-2) combines with J gene TRBJ2-6; TRBD1 matches at 11 bases. Germline trimming cut 4 bases from V and 4 bases from J; bases unmatched to any gene: 12. This CDR3 contains 19 residues. Germline lookup yields CDR1 LGHDT and CDR2 YNNKEL (reference sequence). This CDR3 is CASSPWAGQGVSGANVLTF. The DNA for the CDR3 is TGTGCCAGCAGCCCCTGGGCGGGACAGGGGGTCTCGGGGGCCAACGTCCTGACTTTC.

Only a few counts were recorded for this clone. The genes are TRBV18 and TRBJ1-6; 7 bases are shared with TRBD1. CDR1 is KGHSH and CDR2 is LQKENI in the germline V gene. The trim removed 2 bases at V and 9 bases at J, leaving 4 bases unmatched. This CDR3 contains 14 residues. CDR3 nucleotide sequence: TGTGCCAGCTCACCAAACAGGGGAGGTTCACCCCTCCACTTT. Amino acid sequence: CASSPNRGGSPLHF. The whole variable domain, remainder taken from reference TRBV18 and TRBJ1-6, is NAGVMQNPRHLVRRRGQEARLRCSPMKGHSHVYWYRQLPEEGLKFMVYLQKENIIDESGMPKERFSAEFPKEGPSILRIQQVVRGDSAAYFCASSPNRGGSPLHFGNGTRLTVT.

This clone occurred once. The rearrangement joins TRBV21-1 to TRBJ2-1; the table's D call of TRBD2 was not tested on the DNA. TRBV21-1 is a pseudogene. The CDR3 sequence is 16 residues long. In DNA form, the CDR3 reads TGTGCCAGCAGCAAAGGTCCCAGCGGAGCCTACAATGAGCAGTTCTTC. The encoded protein is CASSKGPSGAYNEQFF.

The chain joins TRBV14 to TRBJ2-1, with D possibly being TRBD2 (5 bases). V lost 2 bases and J lost 4, with 15 bases in between. The germline gives CDR1 SGHDN, CDR2 FVKESK. This CDR3 comprises 16 residues. CDR3 loop: CASSQPGFLRYNEQFF. As DNA, the CDR3 is TGTGCCAGCAGCCAACCGGGGTTCCTTAGGTACAATGAGCAGTTCTTC.

V usage is TRBV25-1 and J usage is TRBJ2-1; TRBD2 aligns across 8 bases. Germline assignment: CDR1 MGHDK and CDR2 SYGVNS. V trimming: 2 bases; J trimming: 8 bases; junction bases outside the gene matches: 11. CDR3 size: 16 residues. The CDR3 protein is CASSEGWSGSTYEQFF. The CDR3 DNA reads as TGTGCCAGCAGTGAAGGATGGAGCGGGAGTACGTATGAGCAGTTCTTC.

The table lists this clone with a few counts. The J gene is TRBJ1-4, the V gene TRBV6-5; D is perhaps TRBD1 (6 bases). Germline V gene sequence: CDR1 MNHEY, CDR2 SVGAGI. This CDR3 region has 11 residues. The V and J ends lost 6 bases and 10 bases respectively, with 9 bases between them. CDR3 region: CASSQGRKLFF. CDR3 nucleotide sequence: TGTGCCAGCAGCCAGGGGCGAAAACTGTTTTTT.

This clone was observed a few times. The CDR3 sequence: CASSNPGKRHNEQFF. The CDR3 DNA follows: TGTGCCAGCAGCAACCCCGGGAAGAGGCATAATGAGCAGTTCTTC. V is TRBV21-1 and J is TRBJ2-1; TRBD2 reflects the table's D call only, with no check against the DNA. TRBV21-1 is classified as a pseudogene. This CDR3 contains 15 residues.

The chain uses TRBV12-3 or TRBV12-4 and TRBJ2-5, with D maybe TRBD2 (6 bases). There are 13 residues in the CDR3. Trimming took 6 bases from V and 7 from J, leaving 15 bases between them. Here the CDR3 reads CASSPGGGATQYF. CDR3 sequence (DNA): TGTGCCAGCAGCCCCGGGGGTGGCGCGACCCAGTACTTC.

The genes are TRBV7-9 and TRBJ1-1; TRBD1 matches 7 bases. The CDR3 consists of 15 residues. Trimming took 7 bases from V and 1 from J; bases not matched to a gene: 9. The V gene's germline CDR1 is SEHNR and CDR2 FQNEAQ (reference sequence). CDR3 sequence (DNA): TGTGCCAGCACCTTTGAGGGACAGCAGAACACTGAAGCTTTCTTT. It translates to CASTFEGQQNTEAFF.

The chain couples TRBV15 to TRBJ2-3, with D tentatively TRBD1 (5 bases). This CDR3 region has 16 residues. With 1 base removed from V and 0 bases from J, the gap between germline ends came to 11 bases. Germline CDR1 LNHNV, CDR2 YYDKDF (reference sequence). CDR3 sequence reads: CATSRGLGPSTDTQYF. In DNA form, the CDR3 reads TGTGCCACCAGCAGAGGTTTGGGGCCGAGCACAGATACGCAGTATTTT.

This CDR3 is CASSLQGGNYGYTF. The CDR3 nucleotides read TGTGCCAGCAGTTTACAGGGGGGTAACTATGGCTACACCTTC. This chain connects TRBV28 to TRBJ1-2; 7 positions match TRBD1. J gave up 1 base and V 2 bases, and 1 base lay outside the gene matches. Germline lookup yields CDR1 MDHEN and CDR2 SYDVKM. This CDR3 spans 14 amino acids.

The chain is built from TRBV23-1 and TRBJ2-1, with TRBD2 matching 10 bases. TRBV23-1 is recorded as an ORF, its role being uncertain. There are 20 residues in the CDR3. V dropped 0 bases and J dropped 7; count of bases not matched to a gene: 18. CDR3 amino acids: CASSQSAPGKSGRALNEQFF. Written as DNA, the CDR3 is TGCGCCAGCAGTCAATCGGCCCCCGGCAAAAGCGGGAGGGCCTTGAATGAGCAGTTCTTC.